A single sample gave rise to the 4 T cell receptor beta chains below, sequenced in a study of control samples from healthy donors and cancer patients. TCRdb's table, derived via immunoSEQ multiplex PCR, lists solely in-frame clones and lacks some. Of around 94,000 clones in the sample, over 85% are singletons; the top ten hold roughly 1.5%. The specimen was blood. Source of these receptors: a woman under 40 in good health.

Remarks on this clone: A read error may account for a junction end that differs from germline. This rearrangement joins TRBV18 to TRBJ2-5, with a tentative D call TRBD1 (6 bases). CDR3 length: 13 residues. Germline V lookup: CDR1 KGHSH, CDR2 LQKENI. The CDR3 protein is CASSPEGVEAQYF. DNA for the CDR3: TGTGCCAGCTCACCAGAGGGGGTAGAGGCCCAGTACTTC.

The CDR3 reads CASSLDGSLYNEQFF. The CDR3 DNA sequence: TGTGCCAGCAGCTTGGACGGGAGTCTCTACAATGAGCAGTTCTTC. V and J are TRBV7-3 and TRBJ2-1, with D maybe TRBD2 (6 bases). Germline CDR1 is SGHTA and CDR2 is FQGTGA. V lost 3 bases and J lost 3, with 12 bases in between. This CDR3 spans 15 amino acids. Looking up the rest from reference TRBV7-3 and TRBJ2-1 gives the full variable domain: GAGVSQTPSNKVTEKGKYVELRCDPISGHTALYWYRQSLGQGPEFLIYFQGTGAADDSGLPNDRFFAVRPEGSVSTLKIQRTERGDSAVYLCASSLDGSLYNEQFFGPGTRLTVL.

The chain joins TRBV3-1 (or the pseudogene TRBV3-2) to TRBJ2-5; D not certain. V lost 4 bases and J 5 bases, leaving 11 bases between the germline ends. Per the germline V gene, CDR1 is LGHDT and CDR2 is YNNKEL (reference sequence). The CDR3 is 13 amino acids. CDR3 sequence (DNA): TGTGCCAGCAGCCTGGGGAATTCGGAGACCCAGTACTTC. It yields the protein CASSLGNSETQYF.

The chain links TRBV6-5 to TRBJ1-4; D remains unclear. This CDR3 comprises 11 residues. Trimming took off 8 bases at V and 11 bases at J, with 12 bases between the two ends. Germline V CDR1 and CDR2: MNHEY, SVGAGI. CDR3 sequence reads: CASWAGGKLFF. The CDR3 bases are TGTGCCAGCTGGGCAGGTGGGAAACTGTTTTTT.